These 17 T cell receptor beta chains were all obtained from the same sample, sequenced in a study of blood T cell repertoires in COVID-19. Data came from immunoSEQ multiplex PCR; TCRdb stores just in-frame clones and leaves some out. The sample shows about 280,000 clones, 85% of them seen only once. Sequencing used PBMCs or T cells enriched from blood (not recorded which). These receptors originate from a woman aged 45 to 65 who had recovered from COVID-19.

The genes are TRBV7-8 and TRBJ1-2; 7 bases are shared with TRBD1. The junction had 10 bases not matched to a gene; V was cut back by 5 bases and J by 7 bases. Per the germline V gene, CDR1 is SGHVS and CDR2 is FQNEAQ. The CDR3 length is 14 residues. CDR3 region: CASSRITGAGGYTF. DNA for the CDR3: TGTGCCAGCAGCCGTATTACAGGGGCAGGTGGCTACACCTTC.

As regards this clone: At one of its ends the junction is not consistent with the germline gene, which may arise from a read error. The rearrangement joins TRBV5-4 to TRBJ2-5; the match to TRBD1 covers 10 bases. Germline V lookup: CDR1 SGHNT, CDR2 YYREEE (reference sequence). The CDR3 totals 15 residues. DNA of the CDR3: TGTGCCAGCAGTTTGGGACAGGGGACCGAAGAGACCCAGTACTTC. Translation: CASSLGQGTEETQYF.

The CDR3 reads CASSNSGTGNTIYF. CDR3 coding DNA: TGTGCCAGCTCAAATAGCGGGACTGGAAACACCATATATTTT. The rearrangement uses TRBV18 and TRBJ1-3; D is ambiguous. From germline, CDR1 is KGHSH and CDR2 LQKENI. This CDR3 spans 14 amino acids. V was pared by 5 bases and J by 2 bases, with 10 bases between. Full variable domain (missing parts from reference TRBV18 and TRBJ1-3): NAGVMQNPRHLVRRRGQEARLRCSPMKGHSHVYWYRQLPEEGLKFMVYLQKENIIDESGMPKERFSAEFPKEGPSILRIQQVVRGDSAAYFCASSNSGTGNTIYFGEGSWLTVV.

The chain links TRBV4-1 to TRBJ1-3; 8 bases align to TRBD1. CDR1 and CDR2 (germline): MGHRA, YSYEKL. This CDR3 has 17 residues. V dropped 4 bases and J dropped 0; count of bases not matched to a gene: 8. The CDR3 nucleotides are TGCGCCAGCAGCCTCGGACAGGGAGCTAACTCTGGAAACACCATATATTTT. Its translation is CASSLGQGANSGNTIYF.

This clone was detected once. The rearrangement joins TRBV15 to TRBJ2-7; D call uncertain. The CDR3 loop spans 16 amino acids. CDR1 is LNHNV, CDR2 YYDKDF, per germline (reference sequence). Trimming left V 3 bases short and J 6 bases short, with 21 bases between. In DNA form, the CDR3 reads TGTGCCACCAGCAGGGGTCTTGGATCCCTGCTAGTCGAGCAGTACTTC. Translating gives CATSRGLGSLLVEQYF.

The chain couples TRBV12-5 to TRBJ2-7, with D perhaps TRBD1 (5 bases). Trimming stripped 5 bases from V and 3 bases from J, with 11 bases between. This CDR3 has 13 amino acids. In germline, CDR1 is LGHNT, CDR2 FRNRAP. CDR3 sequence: CASGIDRSYEQYF. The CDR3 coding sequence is TGTGCTAGTGGTATTGACAGAAGCTACGAGCAGTACTTC.

The CDR3 bases are TGTGCCAGCAGCTCGGACAGAAGCAATCAGCCCCAGCATTTT. It codes for CASSSDRSNQPQHF. The rearrangement uses TRBV7-9 and TRBJ1-5; D is possibly TRBD1 (6 bases). This CDR3 is 14 amino acids long. V dropped 4 bases and J dropped 1 base, with 8 bases sitting between them. Per the germline V gene, CDR1 is SEHNR and CDR2 is FQNEAQ (reference sequence).

The CDR3 spells CAWSVLLAGGQDNEQFF. The CDR3 bases are TGTGCCTGGAGTGTTTTACTAGCGGGGGGGCAAGACAATGAGCAGTTCTTC. The chain carries TRBV30 and TRBJ2-1; 13 bases map to TRBD2. J gave up 5 bases and V 0 bases, and 7 bases lay outside the gene matches. In germline, CDR1 is GTSNPN, CDR2 SVGIG (reference sequence). This CDR3 is built from 17 residues.

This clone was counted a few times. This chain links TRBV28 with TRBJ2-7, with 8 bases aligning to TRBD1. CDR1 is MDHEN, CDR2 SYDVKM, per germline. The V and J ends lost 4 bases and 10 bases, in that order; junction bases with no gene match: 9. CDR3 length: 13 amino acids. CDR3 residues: CASSSGGDFGQYF. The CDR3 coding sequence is TGTGCCAGCAGTTCAGGGGGCGATTTTGGCCAGTACTTC.

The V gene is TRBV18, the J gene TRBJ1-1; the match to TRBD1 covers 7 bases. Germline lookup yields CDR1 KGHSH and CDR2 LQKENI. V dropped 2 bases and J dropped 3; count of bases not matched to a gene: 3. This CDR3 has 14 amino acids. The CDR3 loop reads CASSPGQVYTEAFF. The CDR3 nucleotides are TGTGCCAGCTCACCAGGACAGGTTTACACTGAAGCTTTCTTT.

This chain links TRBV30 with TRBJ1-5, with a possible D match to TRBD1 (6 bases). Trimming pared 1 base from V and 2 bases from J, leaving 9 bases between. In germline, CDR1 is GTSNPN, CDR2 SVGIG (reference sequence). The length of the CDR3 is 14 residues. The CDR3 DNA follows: TGTGCCTGGAGTGCCTCAGGGGGCAATCAGCCCCAGCATTTT. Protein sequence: CAWSASGGNQPQHF.

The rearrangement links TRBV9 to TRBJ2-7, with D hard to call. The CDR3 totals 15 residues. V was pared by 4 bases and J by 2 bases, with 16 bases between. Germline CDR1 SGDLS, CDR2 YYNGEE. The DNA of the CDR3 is TGTGCCAGCAGCCCCCAAGCGTTGCACACCTACGAGCAGTACTTC. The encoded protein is CASSPQALHTYEQYF. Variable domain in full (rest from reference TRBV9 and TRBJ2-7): DSGVTQTPKHLITATGQRVTLRCSPRSGDLSVYWYQQSLDQGLQFLIQYYNGEERAKGNILERFSAQQFPDLHSELNLSSLELGDSALYFCASSPQALHTYEQYFGPGTRLTVT.

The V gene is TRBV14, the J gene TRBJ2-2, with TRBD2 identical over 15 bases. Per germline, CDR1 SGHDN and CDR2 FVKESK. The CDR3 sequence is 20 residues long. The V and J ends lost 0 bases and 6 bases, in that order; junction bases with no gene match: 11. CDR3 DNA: TGTGCCAGCAGCCAAGACGGGGGACTAGCGGGAGGCGGAACTCCCGGGGAGCTGTTTTTT. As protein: CASSQDGGLAGGGTPGELFF.

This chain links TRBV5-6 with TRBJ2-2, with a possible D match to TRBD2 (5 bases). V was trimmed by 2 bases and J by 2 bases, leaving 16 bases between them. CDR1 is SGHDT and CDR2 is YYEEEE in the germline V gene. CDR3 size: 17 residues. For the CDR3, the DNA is TGTGCCAGCAGCTTTACGACGTTAGCGTATAACACCGGGGAGCTGTTTTTT. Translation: CASSFTTLAYNTGELFF.

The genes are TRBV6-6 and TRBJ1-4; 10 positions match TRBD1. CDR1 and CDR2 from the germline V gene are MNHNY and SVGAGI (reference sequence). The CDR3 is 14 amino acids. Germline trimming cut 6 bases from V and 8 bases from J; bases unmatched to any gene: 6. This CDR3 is CASSRDRGREKLFF. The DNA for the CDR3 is TGTGCCAGCAGCCGAGACAGGGGGCGCGAAAAACTGTTTTTT.

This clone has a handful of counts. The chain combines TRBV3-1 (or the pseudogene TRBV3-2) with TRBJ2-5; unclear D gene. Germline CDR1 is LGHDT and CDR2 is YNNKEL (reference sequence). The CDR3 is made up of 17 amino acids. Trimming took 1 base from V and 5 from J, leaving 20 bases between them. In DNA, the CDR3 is TGTGCCAGCAGCCAAGTCGAAGGCGGCGCGGCGAGGGAGACCCAGTACTTC. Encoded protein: CASSQVEGGAARETQYF.

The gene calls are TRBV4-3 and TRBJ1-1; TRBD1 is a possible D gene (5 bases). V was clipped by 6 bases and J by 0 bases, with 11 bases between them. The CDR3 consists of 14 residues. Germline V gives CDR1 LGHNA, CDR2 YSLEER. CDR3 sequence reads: CASSPGHLNTEAFF. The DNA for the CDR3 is TGCGCCAGCAGTCCTGGACACCTGAACACTGAAGCTTTCTTT.